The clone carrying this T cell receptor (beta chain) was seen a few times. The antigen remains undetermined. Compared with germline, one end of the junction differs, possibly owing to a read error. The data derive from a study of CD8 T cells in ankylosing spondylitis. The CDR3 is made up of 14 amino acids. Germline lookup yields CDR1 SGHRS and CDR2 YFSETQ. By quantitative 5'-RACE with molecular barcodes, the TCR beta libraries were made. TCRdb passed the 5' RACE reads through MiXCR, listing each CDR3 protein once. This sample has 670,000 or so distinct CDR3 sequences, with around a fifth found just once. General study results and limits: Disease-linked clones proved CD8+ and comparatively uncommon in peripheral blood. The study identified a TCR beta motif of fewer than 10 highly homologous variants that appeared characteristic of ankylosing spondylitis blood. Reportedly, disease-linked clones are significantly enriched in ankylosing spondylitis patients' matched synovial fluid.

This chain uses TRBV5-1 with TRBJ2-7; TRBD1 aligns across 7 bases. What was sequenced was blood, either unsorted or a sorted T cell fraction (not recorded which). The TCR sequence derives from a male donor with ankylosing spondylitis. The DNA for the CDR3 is TGCGCCAGCAGCTCGGAAATAGGACAGGCGGCTCGGGACTTC. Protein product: CASSSEIGQAARDF.